A selection of T cell receptor beta chains follows, all from one sample in a study of blood T cell repertoires in COVID-19. The repertoire was sequenced with immunoSEQ multiplex PCR; TCRdb's copy has only in-frame clones and lacks some. The sample yields about 100,000 clones, 85% seen once. Sequencing input: peripheral blood. The receptors stem from a man in his sixties with acute or convalescent COVID-19. Both conserved end residues are trimmed from each CDR3.

J gene: TRBJ1-1; V gene: TRBV5-1; CDR3 protein: ASSLGQGVAF
J gene: TRBJ1-1; V gene: TRBV9; CDR3 protein: ASSPHVQGTEAF
J gene: TRBJ1-6; V gene: TRBV6-5; CDR3 protein: ASGDRPNSPLH
J gene: TRBJ2-5; V gene: TRBV6-6; CDR3 protein: ASSGQGIMETQY
J gene: TRBJ2-2; V gene: TRBV21-1; CDR3 protein: ARTGGDTGELF
J gene: TRBJ1-4; V gene: TRBV29-1; CDR3 protein: SVAPGTGNEKLF
J gene: TRBJ2-1; V gene: TRBV2; CDR3 protein: ASSSGTGGYNEQF
J gene: TRBJ2-5; V gene: TRBV18; CDR3 protein: ASSPVGQGAETQY
J gene: TRBJ2-2; V gene: TRBV6-5; CDR3 protein: ASRLRGTGELF
J gene: TRBJ2-5; V gene: TRBV5-1; CDR3 protein: ASRARGAETQY
J gene: TRBJ2-1; V gene: TRBV5-5; CDR3 protein: ASSWAGLAGGPNEQF
J gene: TRBJ1-6; V gene: TRBV9; CDR3 protein: ASSAGLGSGSPLH
J gene: TRBJ2-2; V gene: TRBV2; CDR3 protein: AIPGQSFGELF
J gene: TRBJ2-7; V gene: TRBV27; CDR3 protein: ATRLGLNSYEQY
J gene: TRBJ1-2; V gene: TRBV3-1/TRBV3-2; CDR3 protein: ASSPGQGYGYT
J gene: TRBJ2-1; V gene: TRBV27; CDR3 protein: ASNSGLAGANEQF
J gene: TRBJ2-1; V gene: TRBV7-3; CDR3 protein: ASSLLLNNEQF
J gene: TRBJ2-2; V gene: TRBV10-3; CDR3 protein: ATRTGQADTGELF
J gene: TRBJ1-2; V gene: TRBV5-6; CDR3 protein: ASSLVRGAHGYT
J gene: TRBJ2-1; V gene: TRBV21-1; CDR3 protein: ASSKTLARRGYNEQF
J gene: TRBJ1-1; V gene: TRBV5-1; CDR3 protein: ASSLAGFHTEAF
J gene: TRBJ1-2; V gene: TRBV9; CDR3 protein: ASSVGSGQPNYGYT
J gene: TRBJ2-3; V gene: TRBV6-5; CDR3 protein: ASGGVTSTDTQY
J gene: TRBJ1-1; V gene: TRBV3-1/TRBV3-2; CDR3 protein: ASSYPGTGANTEAF
J gene: TRBJ2-7; V gene: TRBV5-1; CDR3 protein: ASSPLGTGGRYEQY
J gene: TRBJ2-7; V gene: TRBV10-1; CDR3 protein: ASSASGRAYEQY
J gene: TRBJ2-7; V gene: TRBV30; CDR3 protein: AWSVGGRGLAGPYEQY
J gene: TRBJ2-7; V gene: TRBV9; CDR3 protein: ASSFGHSYEQY
J gene: TRBJ2-7; V gene: TRBV19; CDR3 protein: ASSSGTGSYEQY
J gene: TRBJ1-1; V gene: TRBV27; CDR3 protein: ASSLTGGTEAF
J gene: TRBJ1-5; V gene: TRBV20-1; CDR3 protein: SASAQNSNQPQH
J gene: TRBJ2-1; V gene: TRBV3-1/TRBV3-2; CDR3 protein: ASRPDSVNEQF
J gene: TRBJ2-4; V gene: TRBV6-2/TRBV6-3; CDR3 protein: ASSSSGGRKNIQY
J gene: TRBJ1-1; V gene: TRBV5-1; CDR3 protein: ASSFMEGAGTEAF
J gene: TRBJ2-7; V gene: TRBV2; CDR3 protein: ASSGTGGHEQY
J gene: TRBJ1-1; V gene: TRBV30; CDR3 protein: AWRRGSTEAF
J gene: TRBJ2-7; V gene: TRBV10-1; CDR3 protein: ASSVRTQDEQY
J gene: TRBJ1-1; V gene: TRBV6-6; CDR3 protein: ASSYARGTEAF
J gene: TRBJ2-3; V gene: TRBV13; CDR3 protein: ASSLGTYKTDTQY
J gene: TRBJ2-1; V gene: TRBV10-3; CDR3 protein: AIRYSDIYNEQF